The 12 T cell receptor beta chains given below trace back to one sample, sequenced in a study of blood T cell repertoires in COVID-19. Clones were read by immunoSEQ multiplex PCR, and TCRdb kept only the in-frame ones, dropping some. The table has 150,000 to 180,000 clones, 60% to 85% seen once. The sample consisted of peripheral blood. All receptors come from a man older than 75 with acute or convalescent COVID-19.

This clone turned up a few times. The rearrangement uses TRBV5-6 and TRBJ2-5, with TRBD2 matching 7 bases. The CDR3 is made up of 16 amino acids. The germline CDR1 and CDR2 sequences are SGHDT and YYEEEE. J was trimmed by 7 bases and V by 5 bases; bases with no gene match: 17. CDR3 nucleotides: TGTGCCAGCAGTTCACTTGGGAGGGCATCCGGAGGGACCCAGTACTTC. Translating gives CASSSLGRASGGTQYF.

This rearrangement joins TRBV6-5 to TRBJ1-2; 7 bases line up with TRBD1. The CDR3 covers 12 residues. Trimming took 6 bases from V and 8 from J; bases not matched to a gene: 6. Germline loops: CDR1 MNHEY, CDR2 SVGAGI. CDR3: CASSQTGSGYTF. The CDR3 region has the DNA TGTGCCAGCAGCCAGACAGGGAGCGGCTACACCTTC.

This clone came up many times. The CDR3 reads CASSPHWRGGWGTDTQYF. In nucleotides, the CDR3 is TGTGCCAGCAGTCCCCATTGGCGGGGGGGCTGGGGCACAGATACGCAGTATTTT. The chain has TRBV27 and TRBJ2-3; 9 positions match TRBD2. Germline CDR1 MNHEY, CDR2 SMNVEV (reference sequence). CDR3 length: 18 amino acids. The ends lost 5 bases at V and 1 base at J; junction bases unmatched: 13.

The genes are TRBV5-5 and TRBJ1-5; D gene uncertain. Looked up from germline, CDR1 is SGHKS and CDR2 is YYEKEE (reference sequence). The CDR3 has 15 amino acids. Between the trimmed V and J ends, which lost 5 bases and 0 bases, there was a span of 12 bases. CDR3 in DNA: TGTGCCAGCAGTCTGGAGGGTGATAGCAATCAGCCCCAGCATTTT. Translation: CASSLEGDSNQPQHF. Filled out from reference TRBV5-5 and TRBJ1-5, the complete variable domain reads DAGVTQSPTHLIKTRGQQVTLRCSPISGHKSVSWYQQVLGQGPQFIFQYYEKEERGRGNFPDRFSARQFPNYSSELNVNALLLGDSALYLCASSLEGDSNQPQHFGDGTRLSIL.

The chain combines TRBV6-2 or TRBV6-3 with TRBJ2-3; maybe TRBD1 (6 bases). Germline V lookup: CDR1 MNHEY, CDR2 SVGEGT. This CDR3 is 16 amino acids long. Trimming stripped 4 bases from V and 4 bases from J, with 18 bases between. The CDR3 loop reads CASSSRGHTTPDTQYF. CDR3 bases: TGTGCCAGCAGTTCCAGGGGACATACAACCCCAGATACGCAGTATTTT.

This sequence joins TRBV5-5 and TRBJ2-3; D unresolved. This CDR3 region has 14 residues. V lost 2 bases, J lost 3 bases, and 10 bases lay in between. Germline-derived CDR1 and CDR2 are SGHKS and YYEKEE (reference sequence). The CDR3 sequence is CASSFYAETDTQYF. In DNA, the CDR3 is TGTGCCAGCAGCTTTTATGCGGAAACAGATACGCAGTATTTT.

The V gene is TRBV5-5, the J gene TRBJ2-6; TRBD1 might be the D (6 bases). CDR1 and CDR2 from the germline V gene are SGHKS and YYEKEE (reference sequence). Deletions cut 4 bases from V and 1 base from J, with 9 bases between. The CDR3 totals 15 residues. The CDR3 nucleotides are TGTGCCAGCAGCCCCACAGGGTCTGGGGCCAACGTCCTGACTTTC. Its translation is CASSPTGSGANVLTF.

V is TRBV20-1 and J is TRBJ2-1; no definite D call. V shed 3 bases and J shed 0 bases, with 6 bases lying between them. CDR1 is DFQATT and CDR2 is SNEGSKA in the germline V gene (reference sequence). This CDR3 has 13 amino acids. The CDR3 DNA is TGCAGTGCTAGTACAGTCTCCTACAATGAGCAGTTCTTC. It encodes CSASTVSYNEQFF.

This clone was seen a handful of times. The CDR3 bases are TGTGCCAGCAGCGAGGGGGGGACACAGCTATATGGCTACACCTTC. This gives the protein CASSEGGTQLYGYTF. The rearrangement joins TRBV9 to TRBJ1-2, with D maybe TRBD1 (6 bases). V was pared by 3 bases and J by 5 bases, with 17 bases between. Germline assignment: CDR1 SGDLS and CDR2 YYNGEE. CDR3 length equals 15 residues.

This clone was counted a few times. The V call is TRBV2, the J call TRBJ1-2, with 8 bases identical to TRBD1. Germline CDR1 SNHLY, CDR2 FYNNEI. Trimming at V came to 3 bases and at J to 7 bases, leaving 7 bases not matched to a gene. This CDR3 spans 14 amino acids. The CDR3 nucleotides are TGTGCCAGCAGTGAGCTTCAGGGGGCGAGTGGCTACACCTTC. Its translation is CASSELQGASGYTF. Full variable domain (outside the CDR3, taken from reference TRBV2 and TRBJ1-2): EPEVTQTPSHQVTQMGQEVILRCVPISNHLYFYWYRQILGQKVEFLVSFYNNEISEKSEIFDDQFSVERPDGSNFTLKIRSTKLEDSAMYFCASSELQGASGYTFGSGTRLTVV.

This chain uses TRBV7-8 with TRBJ1-1; D gene ambiguous. From germline, CDR1 is SGHVS and CDR2 FQNEAQ. There are 15 residues in the CDR3. The V end was cut by 5 bases, the J end by 3 bases, with 16 bases between. The CDR3, as DNA: TGTGCCAGCAGCCCCCGCGGTCCCGAGGACACTGAAGCTTTCTTT. Protein product: CASSPRGPEDTEAFF.

The chain joins TRBV19 to TRBJ1-1, with D possibly matching TRBD1 (6 bases). This CDR3 has 12 residues. Per the germline V gene, CDR1 is LNHDA and CDR2 is SQIVND (reference sequence). Trimming took 8 bases from V and 7 from J, leaving 14 bases between them. The CDR3 DNA follows: TGTGCCAGTGGGGACACCGCGGTTGAAGCTTTCTTT. Translated, it gives CASGDTAVEAFF. The complete variable domain, with remaining parts taken from reference TRBV19 and TRBJ1-1, reads DGGITQSPKYLFRKEGQNVTLSCEQNLNHDAMYWYRQDPGQGLRLIYYSQIVNDFQKGDIAEGYSVSREKKESFPLTVTSAQKNPTAFYLCASGDTAVEAFFGQGTRLTVV.